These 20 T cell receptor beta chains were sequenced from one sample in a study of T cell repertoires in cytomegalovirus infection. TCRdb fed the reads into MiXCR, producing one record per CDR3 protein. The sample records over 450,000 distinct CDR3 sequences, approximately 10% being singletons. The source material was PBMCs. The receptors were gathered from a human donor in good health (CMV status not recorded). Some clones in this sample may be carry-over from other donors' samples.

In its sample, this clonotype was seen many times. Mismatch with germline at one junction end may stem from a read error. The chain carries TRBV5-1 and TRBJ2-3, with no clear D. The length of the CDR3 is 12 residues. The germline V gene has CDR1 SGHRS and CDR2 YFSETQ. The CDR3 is CASSPDTDTQYF. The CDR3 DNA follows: TGTGCCAGCAGCCCCGACACAGATACGCAGTATTTT.

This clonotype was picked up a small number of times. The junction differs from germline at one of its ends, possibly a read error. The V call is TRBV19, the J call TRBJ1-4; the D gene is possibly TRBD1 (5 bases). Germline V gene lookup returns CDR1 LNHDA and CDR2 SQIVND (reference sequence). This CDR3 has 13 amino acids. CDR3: CASSISSGERLFF. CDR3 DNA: TGTGCCAGTAGTATCTCGTCGGGGGAAAGACTGTTTTTT.

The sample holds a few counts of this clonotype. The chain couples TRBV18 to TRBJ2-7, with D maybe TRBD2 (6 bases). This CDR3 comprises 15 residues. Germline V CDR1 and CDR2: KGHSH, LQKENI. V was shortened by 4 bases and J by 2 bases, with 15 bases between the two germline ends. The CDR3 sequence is CASSLGWDSAYEQYF. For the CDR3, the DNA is TGTGCCAGCTCACTCGGTTGGGACTCCGCCTACGAGCAGTACTTC.

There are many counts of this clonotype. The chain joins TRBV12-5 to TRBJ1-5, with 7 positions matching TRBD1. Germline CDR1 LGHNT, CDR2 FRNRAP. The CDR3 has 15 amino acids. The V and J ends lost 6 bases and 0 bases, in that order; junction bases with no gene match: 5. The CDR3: CASGTGTGSNQPQHF. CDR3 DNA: TGTGCTAGTGGGACAGGGACGGGTAGCAATCAGCCCCAGCATTTT.

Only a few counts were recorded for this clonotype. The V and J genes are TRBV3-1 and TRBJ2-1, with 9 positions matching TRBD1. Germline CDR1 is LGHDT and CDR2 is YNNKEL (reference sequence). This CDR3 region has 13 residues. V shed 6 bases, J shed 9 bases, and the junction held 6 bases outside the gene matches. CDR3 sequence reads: CASRPTDRGEQFF. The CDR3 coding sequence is TGTGCCAGCAGACCAACGGACAGGGGTGAGCAGTTCTTC.

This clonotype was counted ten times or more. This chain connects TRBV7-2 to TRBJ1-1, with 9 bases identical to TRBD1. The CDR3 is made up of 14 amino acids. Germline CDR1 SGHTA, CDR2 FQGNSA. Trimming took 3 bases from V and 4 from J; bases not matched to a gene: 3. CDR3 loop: CASSFRDRATEAFF. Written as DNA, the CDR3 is TGTGCCAGCAGCTTCCGGGACAGGGCCACTGAAGCTTTCTTT.

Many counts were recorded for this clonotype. This CDR3 reads CASSLDPSSYNEQFF. As DNA, the CDR3 is TGTGCCAGCAGCCTGGACCCGAGCTCCTACAATGAGCAGTTCTTC. The V call is TRBV11-2, the J call TRBJ2-1; no clear D gene. The length of the CDR3 is 15 residues. V dropped 5 bases and J dropped 0 bases, with 11 bases sitting between them. Germline V gene data show CDR1 as SGHAT and CDR2 as FQNNGV.

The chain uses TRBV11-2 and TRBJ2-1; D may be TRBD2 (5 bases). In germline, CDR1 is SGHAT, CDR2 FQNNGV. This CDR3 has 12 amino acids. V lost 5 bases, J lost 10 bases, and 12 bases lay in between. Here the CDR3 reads CASSPSPSEQFF. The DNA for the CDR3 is TGTGCCAGCAGCCCTAGCCCATCCGAGCAGTTCTTC.

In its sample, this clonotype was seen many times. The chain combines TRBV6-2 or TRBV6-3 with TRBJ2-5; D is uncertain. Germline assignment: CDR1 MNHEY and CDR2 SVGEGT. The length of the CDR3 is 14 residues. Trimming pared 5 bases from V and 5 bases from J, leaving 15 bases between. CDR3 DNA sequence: TGTGCCAGCAGTCGCGCGTCTCGGGTGGAGACCCAGTACTTC. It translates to CASSRASRVETQYF.

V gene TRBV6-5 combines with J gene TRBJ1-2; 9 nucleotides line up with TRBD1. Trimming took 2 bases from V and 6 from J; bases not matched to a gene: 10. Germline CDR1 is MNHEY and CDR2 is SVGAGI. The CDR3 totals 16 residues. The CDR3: CASSYRTGARSDGYTF. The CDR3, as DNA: TGTGCCAGCAGTTACCGGACAGGGGCTAGATCCGATGGCTACACCTTC.

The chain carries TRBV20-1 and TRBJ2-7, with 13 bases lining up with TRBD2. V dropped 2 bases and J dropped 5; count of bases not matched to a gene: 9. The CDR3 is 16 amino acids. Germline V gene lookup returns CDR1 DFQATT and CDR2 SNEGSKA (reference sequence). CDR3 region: CSARRHTTSGRNEQYF. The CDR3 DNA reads TGCAGTGCTAGACGCCACACGACTAGCGGGAGGAACGAGCAGTACTTC.

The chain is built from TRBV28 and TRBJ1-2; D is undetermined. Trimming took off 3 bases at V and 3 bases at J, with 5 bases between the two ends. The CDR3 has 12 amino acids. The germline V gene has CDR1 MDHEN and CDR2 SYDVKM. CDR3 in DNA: TGTGCCAGCAGTTTCAGCGACTATGGCTACACCTTC. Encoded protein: CASSFSDYGYTF.

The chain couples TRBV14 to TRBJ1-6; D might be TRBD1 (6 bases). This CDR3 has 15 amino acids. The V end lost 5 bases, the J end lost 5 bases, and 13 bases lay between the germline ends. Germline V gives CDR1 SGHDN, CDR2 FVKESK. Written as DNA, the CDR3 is TGTGCCAGCAGCTCATGGACAGCCAATAATTCACCCCTCCACTTT. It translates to CASSSWTANNSPLHF.

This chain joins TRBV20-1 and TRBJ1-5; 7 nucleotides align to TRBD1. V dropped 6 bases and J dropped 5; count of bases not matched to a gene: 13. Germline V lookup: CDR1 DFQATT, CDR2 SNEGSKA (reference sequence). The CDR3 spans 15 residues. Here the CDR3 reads CSASEGARSHQPQHF. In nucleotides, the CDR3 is TGCAGTGCATCCGAGGGGGCACGGAGCCATCAGCCCCAGCATTTT.

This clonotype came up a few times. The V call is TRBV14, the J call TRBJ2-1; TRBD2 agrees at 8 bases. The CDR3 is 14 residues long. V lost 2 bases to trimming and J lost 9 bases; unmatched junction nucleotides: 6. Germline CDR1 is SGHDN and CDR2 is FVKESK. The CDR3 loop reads CASSQKAGALEQFF. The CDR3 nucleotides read TGTGCCAGCAGCCAAAAAGCGGGAGCGCTTGAGCAGTTCTTC.

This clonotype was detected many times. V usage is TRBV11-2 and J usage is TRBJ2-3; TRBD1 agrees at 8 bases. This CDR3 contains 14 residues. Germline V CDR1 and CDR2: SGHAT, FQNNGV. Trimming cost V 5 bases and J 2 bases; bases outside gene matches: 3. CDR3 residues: CASSRQGTTDTQYF. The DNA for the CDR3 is TGTGCCAGCAGCCGACAGGGGACCACAGATACGCAGTATTTT.

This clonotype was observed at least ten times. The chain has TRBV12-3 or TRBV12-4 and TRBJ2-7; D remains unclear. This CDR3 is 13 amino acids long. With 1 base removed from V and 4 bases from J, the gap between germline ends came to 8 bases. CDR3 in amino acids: CASSLGSGYEQYF. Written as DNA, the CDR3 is TGTGCCAGCAGTTTAGGATCGGGTTACGAGCAGTACTTC.

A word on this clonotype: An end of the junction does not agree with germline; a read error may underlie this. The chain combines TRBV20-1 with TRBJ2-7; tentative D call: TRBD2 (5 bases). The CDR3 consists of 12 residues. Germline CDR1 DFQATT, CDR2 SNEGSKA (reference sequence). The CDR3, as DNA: TGCAGTGCTGGAGACGGGACCTACGAGCAGTACTTC. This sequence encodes CSAGDGTYEQYF.

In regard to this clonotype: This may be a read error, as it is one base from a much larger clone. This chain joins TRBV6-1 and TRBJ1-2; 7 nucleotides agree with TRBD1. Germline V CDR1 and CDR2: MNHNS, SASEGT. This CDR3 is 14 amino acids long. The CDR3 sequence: CASSSIQGDYGNTF. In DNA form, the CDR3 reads TGTGCCAGCAGTTCCATTCAGGGGGACTATGGCAACACCTTC.

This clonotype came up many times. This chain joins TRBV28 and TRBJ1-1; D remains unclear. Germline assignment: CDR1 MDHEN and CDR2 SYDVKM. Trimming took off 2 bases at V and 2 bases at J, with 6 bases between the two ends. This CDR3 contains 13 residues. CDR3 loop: CASSLHLNTEAFF. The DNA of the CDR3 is TGTGCCAGCAGTTTACACCTTAACACTGAAGCTTTCTTT. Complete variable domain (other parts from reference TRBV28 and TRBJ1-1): DVKVTQSSRYLVKRTGEKVFLECVQDMDHENMFWYRQDPGLGLRLIYFSYDVKMKEKGDIPEGYSVSREKKERFSLILESASTNQTSMYLCASSLHLNTEAFFGQGTRLTVV.